The entry below gives a single TCR beta chain sequence along with its context. Antigen specificity is unknown. This record comes from a study of CD4 T cells in relation to SARS-CoV-2 and coronaviruses. This CDR3 spans 13 amino acids. V gave up 6 bases and J gave up 7 bases; unmatched junction bases: 8. TCRdb's table, derived via immunoSEQ multiplex PCR, lists solely in-frame clones and lacks some. This sample carries 25,000 or so clones, about three quarters of them seen once, and the ten largest clones take around a sixth. The unexposed donors gave CD4+ T cells in about 2010-2019, prior to COVID-19. CD4+ T cells were isolated from the cells after 10 days of culture.

Source material: CD4+ T cells from PBMCs, cultured in vitro. This chain connects TRBV12-3 or TRBV12-4 to TRBJ2-7; 8 bases map to TRBD1. This sequence originates from a human donor in good health. The CDR3 DNA sequence: TGTGCCAGCAGATGGACAGGGACGGGGGAGCAGTACTTC. It encodes CASRWTGTGEQYF.